The 21 T cell receptor beta chains below all came from one sample that was sequenced in a study of blood T cell repertoires in COVID-19. TCRdb's copy holds only in-frame clones and misses some; the assay was immunoSEQ multiplex PCR. Of roughly 200,000 clones in the sample, around 87% were seen once. The sample was peripheral blood. The receptors originated from a man aged 50 to 59 with acute or convalescent COVID-19.

About this clone: The junction differs from germline at one of its ends, possibly a read error. The chain recombines TRBV7-2 with TRBJ2-7, with 12 positions matching TRBD2. This CDR3 is 15 amino acids long. Germline CDR1 is SGHTA and CDR2 is FQGNSA. The chain's CDR3 is CASSLAGGVGYEQYF. Here the CDR3 DNA reads TGTGCCAGCAGCCTAGCGGGAGGGGTCGGATACGAGCAGTACTTC.

This chain connects TRBV29-1 to TRBJ2-2; 8 positions match TRBD1. V gave up 2 bases and J gave up 5 bases; unmatched junction bases: 10. The CDR3 loop spans 16 amino acids. The germline V gene encodes CDR1 SQVTM and CDR2 ANQGSEA. CDR3 coding DNA: TGCAGCGTTGAATTAAGTAATAGACAGGGGACCGGGGAGCTGTTTTTT. Amino acids: CSVELSNRQGTGELFF.

The chain uses TRBV3-1 (or the pseudogene TRBV3-2) and TRBJ2-1; the D gene is possibly TRBD1 (6 bases). The CDR3 consists of 15 residues. Germline V gene data show CDR1 as LGHDT and CDR2 as YNNKEL (reference sequence). Trimming stripped 0 bases from V and 3 bases from J, with 9 bases between. The DNA for the CDR3 is TGTGCCAGCAGCCAAGAGGGACATGACTACAATGAGCAGTTCTTC. This encodes CASSQEGHDYNEQFF.

The chain couples TRBV6-5 to TRBJ1-1, with TRBD1 matching 8 bases. The ends lost 4 bases at V and 0 bases at J; junction bases unmatched: 7. CDR3 length: 16 amino acids. Germline V gene lookup returns CDR1 MNHEY and CDR2 SVGAGI. The CDR3 DNA reads TGTGCCAGCAGTTCCGGGACAGGCCCCATGAACACTGAAGCTTTCTTT. Its protein is CASSSGTGPMNTEAFF.

This CDR3 reads CASSLVGGGGNTIYF. The CDR3 bases are TGTGCCAGCAGCTTAGTAGGAGGCGGTGGAAACACCATATATTTT. The chain joins TRBV7-2 to TRBJ1-3; D gene unclear. The germline CDR1 and CDR2 sequences are SGHTA and FQGNSA. V shed 1 base and J shed 3 bases, with 10 bases lying between them. The CDR3 is made up of 15 amino acids.

The chain couples TRBV5-4 to TRBJ1-4; no firm D call. CDR1 is SGHNT and CDR2 is YYREEE in the germline V gene (reference sequence). The V end was cut by 0 bases, the J end by 8 bases, with 8 bases between. The length of the CDR3 is 13 residues. The CDR3: CASSLGAEEKLFF. The CDR3 nucleotides are TGTGCCAGCAGCTTGGGGGCTGAGGAAAAACTGTTTTTT.

The rearrangement uses TRBV27 and TRBJ2-5; 7 nucleotides agree with TRBD2. CDR3 size: 15 residues. Per germline, CDR1 MNHEY and CDR2 SMNVEV (reference sequence). J gave up 2 bases and V 3 bases, and 6 bases lay outside the gene matches. CDR3 region: CASSFAGARQETQYF. The CDR3 DNA sequence: TGTGCCAGCAGTTTTGCGGGAGCAAGACAAGAGACCCAGTACTTC.

The rearrangement uses TRBV9 and TRBJ2-5, with D uncertain. V gave up 0 bases and J gave up 7 bases, with 16 bases separating them. The CDR3 is 15 amino acids. Germline CDR1 reads SGDLS; CDR2 reads YYNGEE. The CDR3 bases are TGTGCCAGCAGCGTAGAGCAATCCCCCCGTGGGACCCAGTACTTC. Encoded protein: CASSVEQSPRGTQYF.

This chain uses TRBV28 with TRBJ2-7; 7 nucleotides align to TRBD1. The CDR3 sequence is 15 residues long. Looked up from germline, CDR1 is MDHEN and CDR2 is SYDVKM. V shed 4 bases, J shed 3 bases, and the junction held 9 bases outside the gene matches. CDR3 sequence reads: CASSSWTGVFYEQYV. The CDR3 nucleotides read TGTGCCAGCAGTTCCTGGACAGGAGTATTCTACGAGCAGTACGTC.

The chain is built from TRBV30 and TRBJ2-2; 8 bases fit TRBD2. V gave up 3 bases and J gave up 6 bases; unmatched junction bases: 6. This CDR3 contains 14 residues. The V gene's germline CDR1 is GTSNPN and CDR2 SVGIG (reference sequence). CDR3 in amino acids: CAWSGTSLAGELFF. For the CDR3, the DNA is TGTGCCTGGAGCGGGACTAGTTTAGCCGGGGAGCTGTTTTTT.

J is TRBJ2-7 and V is TRBV19, with D maybe TRBD1 (7 bases). The germline V gene has CDR1 LNHDA and CDR2 SQIVND (reference sequence). The CDR3 sequence is 13 residues long. The germline V and J ends were trimmed by 7 bases and 3 bases, with 13 bases remaining between them. CDR3 amino acids: CASKEGAGYEQYF. The CDR3, as DNA: TGTGCCAGTAAGGAGGGGGCGGGCTACGAGCAGTACTTC.

The chain recombines TRBV28 with TRBJ1-6; D is unresolved. The CDR3 length is 13 residues. Trimming took off 7 bases at V and 1 base at J, with 5 bases between the two ends. In germline, CDR1 is MDHEN, CDR2 SYDVKM. CDR3 DNA: TGTGCCAGCAATCCATCCTATAATTCACCCCTCCACTTT. Its protein product is CASNPSYNSPLHF. The complete variable domain, with remaining parts taken from reference TRBV28 and TRBJ1-6, reads DVKVTQSSRYLVKRTGEKVFLECVQDMDHENMFWYRQDPGLGLRLIYFSYDVKMKEKGDIPEGYSVSREKKERFSLILESASTNQTSMYLCASNPSYNSPLHFGNGTRLTVT.

The chain links TRBV7-3 to TRBJ1-1, with D uncertain. Trimming left V 8 bases short and J 6 bases short, with 19 bases between. Germline CDR1 is SGHTA and CDR2 is FQGTGA. CDR3 size: 14 residues. The DNA of the CDR3 is TGTGCCAGCGCCTCTGGGAGGTTTGGTTCTGAAGCTTTCTTT. Translated, it gives CASASGRFGSEAFF.

As DNA, the CDR3 is TGTGCCAGTAGTGACAGACAGGGGTTGGAAAAACTGTTTTTT. Translated: CASSDRQGLEKLFF. V gene TRBV19 combines with J gene TRBJ1-4; 8 nucleotides agree with TRBD1. The germline V gene has CDR1 LNHDA and CDR2 SQIVND (reference sequence). The CDR3 has 14 amino acids. Losses at the gene ends were 5 bases for V and 8 bases for J; bases not matched to a gene: 7.

As DNA, the CDR3 is TGTGCCATCAGTGAGTCGGCAGGGGGCAAGAATGAGCAGTTCTTC. This translates into CAISESAGGKNEQFF. This chain connects TRBV10-3 to TRBJ2-1, with 8 bases aligning to TRBD1. This CDR3 spans 15 amino acids. The junction had 5 bases not matched to a gene; V was cut back by 0 bases and J by 7 bases. Germline values: CDR1 ENHRY, CDR2 SYGVKD.

J is TRBJ1-2 and V is TRBV7-9; 8 nucleotides match TRBD1. CDR1 is SEHNR and CDR2 is FQNEAQ in the germline V gene (reference sequence). The CDR3 totals 14 residues. V was clipped by 4 bases and J by 4 bases; unmatched bases: 5. The CDR3 loop reads CASSSKTGVYGYTF. The CDR3 DNA follows: TGTGCCAGCAGCTCCAAGACAGGGGTCTATGGCTACACCTTC.

V gene TRBV19 combines with J gene TRBJ2-2, with D possibly matching TRBD1 (5 bases). The CDR3 runs to 13 residues. CDR1 and CDR2 (germline): LNHDA, SQIVND (reference sequence). V was trimmed by 10 bases and J by 3 bases, leaving 12 bases between them. CDR3 residues: CATAGSDTGELFF. CDR3 sequence (DNA): TGTGCCACCGCAGGGTCGGACACCGGGGAGCTGTTTTTT.

The chain recombines TRBV10-3 with TRBJ1-2; 8 bases align to TRBD1. Per germline, CDR1 ENHRY and CDR2 SYGVKD. J was trimmed by 8 bases and V by 4 bases; bases with no gene match: 9. The CDR3 length is 14 residues. The CDR3 DNA reads as TGTGCCATCAGTGGGGGACAGGCCCCGGGAGGCTACACCTTC. It codes for CAISGGQAPGGYTF.

V and J are TRBV11-1 and TRBJ2-2, with 8 bases fitting TRBD1. CDR3 size: 14 residues. Germline trimming cut 5 bases from V and 4 bases from J; bases unmatched to any gene: 3. Germline V lookup: CDR1 SGHAT, CDR2 FQDESV (reference sequence). CDR3 sequence reads: CASSKGQGTGELFF. The CDR3 DNA reads TGTGCCAGCAGCAAAGGACAGGGCACCGGGGAGCTGTTTTTT.

The V call is TRBV19, the J call TRBJ2-2, with unresolved D. V was pared by 2 bases and J by 3 bases, with 7 bases between. CDR1 is LNHDA, CDR2 SQIVND, per germline (reference sequence). CDR3 size: 14 residues. CDR3 sequence reads: CASSIQADTGELFF. The DNA for the CDR3 is TGTGCCAGTAGTATACAAGCTGACACCGGGGAGCTGTTTTTT.

The sample holds one count of this clone. The chain recombines TRBV7-8 with TRBJ2-2; 9 bases are a match to TRBD1. CDR1 and CDR2 (germline): SGHVS, FQNEAQ. CDR3 length equals 15 residues. V shed 6 bases, J shed 6 bases, and the junction held 8 bases outside the gene matches. The CDR3 region has the DNA TGTGCCAGCAGGTTGGGGACAGGGTGGTCCGGGGAGCTGTTTTTT. This encodes CASRLGTGWSGELFF.